The rows below give T cell receptor beta chains drawn from one sample of a study of T cell changes during pregnancy in multiple sclerosis. Sequencing used immunoSEQ multiplex PCR; TCRdb keeps in-frame clones, though not all of them. Found here are some 37,000 clones, around 92% of them singletons; the top ten hold approximately 1.1%. The specimen was PBMCs (not recorded whether the cells were cultured). These receptors were obtained from a female donor with multiple sclerosis, enrolled in a pregnancy study. CDR3s include the opening cysteine and the closing phenylalanine or tryptophan. The order of the fields is V gene, J gene, CDR3 protein.

TRBV9	TRBJ1-4	CASSVGVGQVNEKLFF
TRBV28	TRBJ2-1	CASSFEGATYNEQFF
TRBV5-1	TRBJ2-5	CASSRDQRETQYF
TRBV19	TRBJ2-7	CASSIGYGTSYEQYF
TRBV27	TRBJ1-1	CASSSGLYGEAFF
TRBV2	TRBJ1-2	CASSEALQAGQRIGGYTF
TRBV2	TRBJ2-5	CASIWGTGEETQYF
TRBV7-2	TRBJ1-1	CASSPQLTGREAFF
TRBV18	TRBJ1-4	CASSPRQGALLNEKLFF
TRBV11-2	TRBJ2-2	CASSFGTETNTGELFF
TRBV27	TRBJ2-7	CASSPPPTGRSYEQYF
TRBV7-2	TRBJ1-3	CASSLGAYSGNTIYF
TRBV6-5	TRBJ2-7	CASSYDGSSSYEQYF
TRBV19	TRBJ2-7	CASNPGTWFLEQYF
TRBV11-2	TRBJ1-2	CASSSRVRPYTHYGYTF
TRBV13	TRBJ2-2	CASSLFPTGELFF
TRBV10-3	TRBJ2-3	CAISESLGQSTDTQYF
TRBV7-9	TRBJ2-1	CASSWPWQAYNEQFF
TRBV13	TRBJ2-7	CASSPQAGGGEQYF
TRBV4-2	TRBJ1-1	CASSHQGGGGPNTEAFF
TRBV5-1	TRBJ1-2	CASSATQRDYGYTF
TRBV5-5	TRBJ2-7	CASSFGAAYEQYF
TRBV6-1	TRBJ2-1	CASSESRENKQFF
TRBV29-1	TRBJ2-1	CSVTGVYSDEQFF
TRBV10-2	TRBJ2-5	CASSGQFQETQYF
TRBV6-5	TRBJ2-3	CASSPSGSTDTQYF
TRBV18	TRBJ2-2	CASSLRLAGGPNTGELFF
TRBV14	TRBJ2-3	CASSQYQASKADTQYF
TRBV19	TRBJ2-2	CASSKGGLANTGELFF
TRBV19	TRBJ1-2	CASSRSGGAGGYTF
TRBV11-3	TRBJ2-1	CASSPSGGGRSDEQFF
TRBV11-2	TRBJ2-2	CASSGTSGSPGELFF
TRBV14	TRBJ2-1	CASSPGEGRDEQFF
TRBV6-6	TRBJ1-2	CASSQDRVGGGYTF
TRBV29-1	TRBJ1-2	CSVDISGQGFGYTF
TRBV6-6	TRBJ2-7	CASRSGTSVYEQYF
TRBV9	TRBJ1-3	CASSVAQGSGNTIYF